This TCR beta chain was obtained from a study of blood T cell repertoires in COVID-19. Overall study: PBMCs, B-cell-depleted T cells, or T cells provided the cDNA or gDNA that made up the material.

Cohort allocation depended upon clinical history that participants reported. V was cut by 0 bases and J by 12 bases, with 14 bases left in between. Looked up from germline, CDR1 is SNHLY and CDR2 is FYNNEI. The CDR3 loop spans 14 amino acids. In the study's own analysis: Reference gene primer amplification in the assay estimated nucleated cell counts. Using immunoSEQ multiplex PCR, the repertoire was profiled, and TCRdb retains in-frame clones only, with some absent. From that table come the V and J calls and clone size; the DNA was used to work out D and trimming. The table records 95,000 to 150,000 clones, roughly 84% of them present only once.

Sequenced material: PBMCs or T cells enriched from blood (not recorded which). This clonotype originated in a woman aged 25 to 45 who had recovered from COVID-19. The gene calls are TRBV2 and TRBJ1-4; the D gene is possibly TRBD1 (5 bases). Here the CDR3 DNA reads TGTGCCAGCAGTGAAGCTTTCGGCCCCAGGGAACTGTTTTTT. The encoded protein is CASSEAFGPRELFF.